These T cell receptor beta chains were read from a single sample in a study of cytomegalovirus exposure and HLA in healthy donors. Profiling relied on immunoSEQ multiplex PCR, and the TCRdb table lists in-frame clones only, not all of them. Of roughly 120,000 clones listed, around three quarters are singletons. Specimen: PBMCs. The receptors were sampled from a man younger than 40 in good health and CMV-seropositive. Both conserved end residues are trimmed from each CDR3. Fields, in order: CDR3 protein, V gene, J gene.

ASSPQGAGNQPQH,TRBV28,TRBJ1-5
ASSQEGTGFREQF,TRBV4-2,TRBJ2-1
ASSGERQAIGTGELF,TRBV19,TRBJ2-2
ASSYQGNTEAF,TRBV6-6,TRBJ1-1
ASSYGTSGTNEQF,TRBV27,TRBJ2-1
SATGTYEQY,TRBV20-1,TRBJ2-7
ASSPASSSGNSDTQY,TRBV5-4,TRBJ2-3
ASSLEGAGYNEQF,TRBV5-1,TRBJ2-1
ASSSQETEPFTDTQY,TRBV27,TRBJ2-3
ASSEEAGLASSEQY,TRBV6-1,TRBJ2-7
ASSEARGVGQPQH,TRBV6-1,TRBJ1-5
ASSLSTGVGGYT,TRBV28,TRBJ1-2
SVDRDSTGELF,TRBV29-1,TRBJ2-2
ASSRSGLPIYNEQF,TRBV28,TRBJ2-1
ASSLSGSRNEQF,TRBV5-1,TRBJ2-1
ASSALAGSHRELF,TRBV4-1,TRBJ2-2
ASSLSGTGAYEQY,TRBV6-5,TRBJ2-7
ASSQDTATNEKLF,TRBV4-3,TRBJ1-4
ASKGGYYEQY,TRBV28,NA
ASRLSGGNEQF,TRBV5-5,TRBJ2-1
ASSPEGTFTGELF,TRBV6-4,TRBJ2-2
ASSLGQGNTEAF,TRBV4-1,TRBJ1-1
ASSPPGTGREQY,TRBV5-4,TRBJ2-7
ASSPSLALNNSPLH,TRBV27,TRBJ1-6
ASSVVTLQDTEAF,TRBV9,TRBJ1-1
ASSVRFSREKLF,TRBV28,TRBJ1-4
AWSPWTATGELF,TRBV30,TRBJ2-2
ASNPGSFATNEKLF,TRBV5-1,TRBJ1-4
AVGTGDPNTEAF,TRBV10-3,TRBJ1-1
ASSQGTSGGPQF,TRBV4-3,TRBJ2-1
ASSINRGTYGYT,TRBV19,TRBJ1-2
ASSDQGPDQPQH,TRBV7-9,TRBJ1-5
SARAYTEAF,TRBV20-1,TRBJ1-1
ASSLDMTRETQY,TRBV28,TRBJ2-5
ASSRGVWITDEQF,TRBV7-9,TRBJ2-1
ASSVARTNTGELF,TRBV9,TRBJ2-2
ASSLGGLNTEAF,TRBV5-4,TRBJ1-1
ASSLYPVTYEQY,TRBV27,TRBJ2-7
ASSFKRTGGRGNEKLF,TRBV4-1,TRBJ1-4
ASSVAPVMNTGELF,TRBV9,TRBJ2-2
ASSLIKETQY,TRBV28,TRBJ2-5
TSSQVRTGLLYGYT,TRBV1,TRBJ1-2
AISEGRGTEAF,TRBV10-3,TRBJ1-1
ASSLAAGGKRVEQY,TRBV28,TRBJ2-7
ASSEGGEETQY,TRBV11-1,TRBJ2-5
ASSYGVANTGELF,TRBV5-1,TRBJ2-2
ASSPAGTVNNEKLF,TRBV27,TRBJ1-4